This T cell receptor (beta chain) is from a study of cytomegalovirus exposure and HLA in healthy donors. Study in general: Among the approximately 400 donors who were genotyped, about 79% fell in the genetic ancestry cluster that is associated with self-reported Caucasian donors.

This clone was observed a few times. Its antigen is unknown. General observations from the study: TCR beta chain V- and J-gene trimming was linked, in a later analysis, to a missense variant in DCLRE1C. Confirmation in vitro established that a few CMV-associated chains were specific for CMV antigens. Most TCR sequences proved rare, with some public TCRs found in many donors.

The PCR used 60 Vbeta and 13 Jbeta primers. Sequencing was performed with immunoSEQ multiplex PCR; in TCRdb, only in-frame clones are kept and a portion is missing. Among 150,000 to 200,000 clones listed, roughly 74% were seen once. The V segment lost 4 bases and the J segment 6 bases; nucleotides outside the gene matches: 11. The CDR3 has 14 residues. Germline CDR1 reads GTSNPN; CDR2 reads SVGIG (reference sequence). The rearrangement links TRBV30 to TRBJ1-1; 7 bases map to TRBD1. This receptor was taken from a woman between 25 and 40 years old in good health and CMV-seropositive. The sequencing input was PBMCs. In DNA, the CDR3 is TGTGCCTGGAAGGGGGCCGGAGCCGAGGCTGAAGCTTTCTTT. As protein: CAWKGAGAEAEAFF. The variable domain in full, completed from reference TRBV30 and TRBJ1-1, reads SQTIHQWPATLVQPVGSPLSLECTVEGTSNPNLYWYRQAAGRGLQLLFYSVGIGQISSEVPQNLSASRPQDRQFILSSKKLLLSDSGFYLCAWKGAGAEAEAFFGQGTRLTVV.